Listed below are T cell receptor beta chains from one sample, sequenced in a study of OX40 agonist ivuxolimab in advanced cancers. Assay used: immunoSEQ multiplex PCR; TCRdb lists only in-frame clones, some missing. This sample carries under 85,000 clones, about 84% of them seen once, and the ten largest clones take around 0.7%. Sample: CD4+ or CD8+ T cells sorted from blood, taken in a trial of the OX40 agonist ivuxolimab. The receptors derive from an adult with an advanced solid tumor such as melanoma, head and neck, liver or kidney cancer. Each CDR3 is given without its conserved first and last residue.

V: TRBV6-5
J: TRBJ1-2
CDR3: ASSYSNQNGYT

V: TRBV5-4
J: TRBJ2-7
CDR3: ASSLTGLPYEQY

V: TRBV6-6
J: TRBJ2-7
CDR3: ASSYNGPYEQY

V: TRBV4-2
J: TRBJ1-1
CDR3: ASSPLGGRVRTEAF

V: TRBV28
J: TRBJ1-5
CDR3: ASSGRFNQPQH

V: TRBV9
J: TRBJ2-3
CDR3: ASSSSWAGLDTQY

V: TRBV5-6
J: TRBJ1-1
CDR3: ASSLVQGRNTEAF

V: TRBV19
J: TRBJ2-3
CDR3: ASSIGASRSTDTQY

V: TRBV2
J: TRBJ2-1
CDR3: ASRGQGSYNEQF

V: TRBV7-2
J: TRBJ2-2
CDR3: ASSSAGVTGELF

V: TRBV7-2
J: TRBJ1-4
CDR3: ASSVGGTGSEKLF

V: TRBV19
J: TRBJ1-2
CDR3: ASSLPSGGALNYGYT

V: TRBV28
J: TRBJ2-1
CDR3: ASRRDTYNEQF

V: TRBV29-1
J: TRBJ2-3
CDR3: SGIAGGGTDTQY

V: TRBV18
J: TRBJ2-5
CDR3: ASSPAGETQY

V: TRBV2
J: TRBJ1-1
CDR3: ASRGGLGQGTNTEAF

V: TRBV6-1
J: TRBJ1-1
CDR3: ASSEYYGRGNTEAF

V: TRBV5-5
J: TRBJ2-7
CDR3: ASSSSGTGGRKQY

V: TRBV5-6
J: TRBJ1-5
CDR3: ASSLESYSNQPQH

V: TRBV28
J: TRBJ2-7
CDR3: ASRGQGSYEQY

V: TRBV7-2
J: TRBJ2-7
CDR3: ASSPIQGPYEQY

V: TRBV6-6
J: TRBJ2-1
CDR3: ASSARQYNEQF

V: TRBV18
J: TRBJ1-6
CDR3: ASSSRLTRQTTGSPLH

V: TRBV18
J: TRBJ1-2
CDR3: ASSPTGTDYGYT

V: TRBV4-3
J: TRBJ1-4
CDR3: ASSQAEGTNEKLF

V: TRBV6-5
J: TRBJ2-2
CDR3: ASSYVGTTGELF

V: TRBV19
J: TRBJ2-2
CDR3: ASSIAKAGELF

V: TRBV20-1
J: TRBJ2-7
CDR3: SAKGGYEQY

V: TRBV7-2
J: TRBJ2-1
CDR3: ASSLYVRAGWSSYNEQF